This T cell receptor beta chain was documented in a study of control samples from healthy donors and cancer patients. Assay: immunoSEQ multiplex PCR; the TCRdb copy retains only in-frame clones and omits some. The sample has tens of thousands of clones; around 94% are singletons. V was pared by 4 bases and J by 8 bases, with 11 bases between. The CDR3 covers 13 residues. In germline, CDR1 is LGHDT, CDR2 YNNKEL (reference sequence). This chain uses TRBV3-1 (or the pseudogene TRBV3-2) with TRBJ1-4, with D uncertain. This sequence originates from a man aged 30-40 years in good health. Source material: blood. The CDR3 DNA reads as TGTGCCAGCAGCCGTGTAAAGGGCGAAAAACTGTTTTTT. Amino acid sequence: CASSRVKGEKLFF.